These 31 T cell receptor beta chains were all obtained from the same sample, sequenced in a study of shared clonotypes between healthy human individuals. The method was immunoSEQ multiplex PCR; TCRdb's version includes in-frame clones alone and lacks a portion of them. This table has about 1.4 million clones, around 97% appearing once. The sequenced material came from naive CD4+ T cells sorted from blood. Subset: CD45RA+ positively selected. The receptors originated from a man aged 25-40 years in good health.

The DNA of the CDR3 is TGTGCCAGTAGTCCCCGGGCGTCCTACGAGCAGTACTTC. The encoded protein is CASSPRASYEQYF. The chain carries TRBV19 and TRBJ2-7; D is unclear. CDR1 and CDR2 (germline): LNHDA, SQIVND (reference sequence). Trimming shortened V by 5 bases and J by 1 base, and 9 bases separated the two germline ends. The CDR3 is made up of 13 amino acids.

This chain connects TRBV7-9 to TRBJ2-3; D is possibly TRBD2 (5 bases). Germline CDR1 SEHNR, CDR2 FQNEAQ (reference sequence). V lost 11 bases and J 5 bases, leaving 23 bases between the germline ends. The CDR3 loop spans 15 amino acids. DNA of the CDR3: TGTGCCTCTCAGGCGGGTAGTCTGGCTGGAGATACGCAGTATTTT. It translates to CASQAGSLAGDTQYF.

The chain is built from TRBV7-9 and TRBJ2-7; 7 bases match TRBD1. This CDR3 comprises 14 residues. Germline assignment: CDR1 SEHNR and CDR2 FQNEAQ (reference sequence). Trimming took 6 bases from V and 2 from J; bases not matched to a gene: 7. The DNA for the CDR3 is TGTGCCAGCAGTCTCCGACAGGGCCCCTACGAGCAGTACTTC. Encoded protein: CASSLRQGPYEQYF.

The chain uses TRBV14 and TRBJ2-1; 7 bases map to TRBD2. There are 15 residues in the CDR3. CDR1 is SGHDN and CDR2 is FVKESK in the germline V gene. With V trimmed by 4 bases and J by 2 bases, 5 bases remained unmatched. This CDR3 is CASSPGLAAYNEQFF. Here the CDR3 DNA reads TGTGCCAGCAGCCCAGGGCTAGCGGCCTACAATGAGCAGTTCTTC.

This clone was counted only a few times. This rearrangement joins TRBV6-6 to TRBJ2-1, with TRBD1 matching over 10 bases. Unmatched junction bases numbered 9, after V lost 7 bases and J lost 6 bases. The CDR3 has 15 residues. The germline gives CDR1 MNHNY, CDR2 SVGAGI (reference sequence). The CDR3 DNA follows: TGTGCCAGCACTATGACAGGGGGCGTACCCAATGAGCAGTTCTTC. This sequence encodes CASTMTGGVPNEQFF.

This rearrangement joins TRBV18 to TRBJ2-7, with D perhaps TRBD1 (6 bases). The germline V gene encodes CDR1 KGHSH and CDR2 LQKENI. Trimming removed 2 bases from V and 6 bases from J, with 11 bases in between. The CDR3 has 13 residues. In DNA, the CDR3 is TGTGCCAGCTCACCAATAGCAGGGGCCGAGCAGTACTTC. Protein: CASSPIAGAEQYF.

The chain couples TRBV7-8 to TRBJ2-7; unclear D gene. CDR3 length: 16 amino acids. Germline V gene data show CDR1 as SGHVS and CDR2 as FQNEAQ. V lost 5 bases, J lost 2 bases, and 19 bases lay in between. Here the CDR3 DNA reads TGTGCCAGCAGCCCTATTTCACAGATAGTCCCCTACGAGCAGTACTTC. Translation: CASSPISQIVPYEQYF.

In its sample, this clone was seen once. The chain has TRBV5-1 and TRBJ2-3; the D gene is possibly TRBD1 (8 bases). There are 19 residues in the CDR3. Trimming took 4 bases from V and 0 from J, leaving 24 bases between them. Germline V gene lookup returns CDR1 SGHRS and CDR2 YFSETQ. The CDR3 bases are TGCGCCAGCAGCCGACCTATAACAGGGGGGGTGTATAGCACAGATACGCAGTATTTT. The encoded protein is CASSRPITGGVYSTDTQYF.

The chain is built from TRBV28 and TRBJ1-1; possible D gene TRBD1, 5 bases. CDR1 and CDR2 from the germline V gene are MDHEN and SYDVKM. V shed 1 base and J shed 7 bases, with 19 bases lying between them. The CDR3 loop spans 16 amino acids. CDR3 nucleotides: TGTGCCAGCAGTTTATCAGGGATTTTCGACTACAATGAAGCTTTCTTT. This sequence encodes CASSLSGIFDYNEAFF.

V is TRBV4-3 and J is TRBJ2-1, with D perhaps matching TRBD2 (5 bases). Germline CDR1 reads LGHNA; CDR2 reads YSLEER. V was shortened by 0 bases and J by 2 bases, with 8 bases between the two germline ends. This CDR3 spans 15 amino acids. The CDR3 coding sequence is TGCGCCAGCAGCCAAGAGGTAGCGCCCTACAATGAGCAGTTCTTC. Translation gives CASSQEVAPYNEQFF.

The CDR3 region is CASSPSGRAARETQYF. CDR3 nucleotides: TGTGCCAGCAGCCCCAGCGGGAGGGCCGCGCGGGAGACCCAGTACTTC. The V and J genes are TRBV5-4 and TRBJ2-5; 10 bases agree with TRBD2. The germline V gene encodes CDR1 SGHNT and CDR2 YYREEE (reference sequence). The V gene end was trimmed by 4 bases and the J gene end by 5 bases; junction bases not matched to a gene: 11. CDR3 length equals 16 residues.

As concerns this clone: This same CDR3 is encoded by further DNA sequences in the sample. The chain joins TRBV18 to TRBJ2-7, with D tentatively TRBD1 or TRBD2 (5 bases each). The CDR3 length is 13 residues. Trimming shortened V by 3 bases and J by 6 bases, and 12 bases separated the two germline ends. Germline CDR1 KGHSH, CDR2 LQKENI. The CDR3 is CASSPSDGGEQYF. DNA for the CDR3: TGTGCCAGCTCACCTTCAGATGGGGGCGAGCAGTACTTC.

The chain links TRBV5-6 to TRBJ2-2; 7 bases are a match to TRBD1. Germline V gives CDR1 SGHDT, CDR2 YYEEEE. The CDR3 has 16 residues. The V gene end was trimmed by 0 bases and the J gene end by 5 bases; junction bases not matched to a gene: 7. This CDR3 reads CASSLVAMTGTGELFF. The CDR3, as DNA: TGTGCCAGCAGCTTGGTCGCCATGACAGGGACCGGGGAGCTGTTTTTT.

The V and J genes are TRBV9 and TRBJ1-4, with 11 bases aligning to TRBD1. The V and J ends lost 4 bases and 6 bases, in that order; junction bases with no gene match: 5. Looked up from germline, CDR1 is SGDLS and CDR2 is YYNGEE. The length of the CDR3 is 15 residues. CDR3 loop: CASSLGQGADEKLFF. The CDR3, as DNA: TGTGCCAGCAGCCTAGGACAGGGGGCTGATGAAAAACTGTTTTTT.

The chain employs TRBV9 and TRBJ2-1, with unresolved D. The CDR3 length is 15 residues. Germline lookup yields CDR1 SGDLS and CDR2 YYNGEE. Trimming stripped 0 bases from V and 5 bases from J, with 12 bases between. The CDR3 sequence: CASSVATLLDNEQFF. Written as DNA, the CDR3 is TGTGCCAGCAGCGTAGCGACGTTATTGGACAATGAGCAGTTCTTC.

The chain has TRBV6-6 and TRBJ2-7; possibly TRBD1 for D (5 bases). V was cut by 6 bases and J by 4 bases, with 16 bases left in between. The CDR3 covers 14 residues. Germline CDR1 MNHNY, CDR2 SVGAGI (reference sequence). CDR3 in amino acids: CASRDVGRVYEQYF. The CDR3 DNA is TGTGCCAGCAGGGACGTGGGCAGGGTTTACGAGCAGTACTTC.

The rearrangement uses TRBV6-5 and TRBJ2-3; no definite D call. CDR1 and CDR2 from the germline V gene are MNHEY and SVGAGI. The CDR3 extends over 15 amino acids. Trimming pared 4 bases from V and 1 base from J, leaving 12 bases between. The CDR3 DNA reads TGTGCCAGCAGTTCTCTCCTGACTGGCACAGATACGCAGTATTTT. It is translated as CASSSLLTGTDTQYF.

This clone came up once. V is TRBV9 and J is TRBJ2-7, with 9 bases that match TRBD1. CDR1 and CDR2 from the germline V gene are SGDLS and YYNGEE. The V gene end was trimmed by 4 bases and the J gene end by 1 base; junction bases not matched to a gene: 12. The CDR3 is 17 residues long. The CDR3 reads CASSPRAPGQGSYEQYF. Written as DNA, the CDR3 is TGTGCCAGCAGCCCCCGAGCCCCGGGACAGGGATCCTACGAGCAGTACTTC.

This clone has just one count. This chain links TRBV7-2 with TRBJ1-5, with D possibly TRBD1 on 5 matching bases. V lost 5 bases and J 3 bases, leaving 8 bases between the germline ends. CDR3 length: 13 residues. Germline V gene lookup returns CDR1 SGHTA and CDR2 FQGNSA. The CDR3 is CASSRDHNQPQHF. CDR3 nucleotide sequence: TGTGCCAGCAGCCGGGACCACAATCAGCCCCAGCATTTT.

The rearrangement links TRBV6-1 to TRBJ2-7; D unclear. The CDR3 sequence is 15 residues long. Germline V gene data show CDR1 as MNHNS and CDR2 as SASEGT. Between the trimmed V and J ends, which lost 6 bases and 1 base, there was a span of 16 bases. The DNA for the CDR3 is TGTGCCAGCAGCGAACTGGGGTTAATGTCCTACGAGCAGTACTTC. Translating it yields CASSELGLMSYEQYF.

V is TRBV11-2 and J is TRBJ2-5, with D unresolved. This CDR3 comprises 13 residues. The germline V and J ends were trimmed by 0 bases and 5 bases, with 7 bases remaining between them. Germline V lookup: CDR1 SGHAT, CDR2 FQNNGV. CDR3 in DNA: TGTGCCAGCAGCTTAGACAGCCTGGAGACCCAGTACTTC. Residues: CASSLDSLETQYF.

Comment on this clone: The identical CDR3 is also encoded by other nucleotide sequences in the sample. The chain carries TRBV4-3 and TRBJ2-1; the D is unclear. Trimming shortened V by 1 base and J by 0 bases, and 10 bases separated the two germline ends. Germline assignment: CDR1 LGHNA and CDR2 YSLEER. This CDR3 is 16 amino acids long. The CDR3 sequence is CASSQGRASSYNEQFF. The CDR3 coding sequence is TGCGCCAGCAGCCAAGGAAGGGCTAGCTCCTACAATGAGCAGTTCTTC.

Notes on this clone: The sample holds other DNA sequences that translate to the same CDR3. The gene calls are TRBV11-2 and TRBJ1-5; D unresolved. Germline V lookup: CDR1 SGHAT, CDR2 FQNNGV. With 1 base removed from V and 4 bases from J, the gap between germline ends came to 5 bases. The CDR3 is 13 amino acids. This chain's CDR3 is CASSLVRNQPQHF. The DNA of the CDR3 is TGTGCCAGCAGCTTAGTACGGAATCAGCCCCAGCATTTT.

The table lists this clone with a count of one. This chain connects TRBV28 to TRBJ1-2; the D gene is possibly TRBD1 (6 bases). Between the trimmed V and J ends, which lost 0 bases and 8 bases, there was a span of 19 bases. The germline CDR1 and CDR2 sequences are MDHEN and SYDVKM. The CDR3 sequence is 16 residues long. CDR3 region: CASSLWAGTRRVGYTF. CDR3 in DNA: TGTGCCAGCAGTTTATGGGCCGGGACACGGAGGGTCGGCTACACCTTC.

The rearrangement uses TRBV7-9 and TRBJ2-6; D is ambiguous. From germline, CDR1 is SEHNR and CDR2 FQNEAQ (reference sequence). The CDR3 is made up of 15 amino acids. Trimming stripped 2 bases from V and 3 bases from J, with 8 bases between. DNA for the CDR3: TGTGCCAGCAGCTTACTGGCGGATGGGGCCAACGTCCTGACTTTC. Translating it yields CASSLLADGANVLTF.

The V call is TRBV6-1, the J call TRBJ2-7; D is unclear. Deletions cut 3 bases from V and 4 bases from J, with 16 bases between. Germline assignment: CDR1 MNHNS and CDR2 SASEGT. This CDR3 region has 15 residues. Here the CDR3 DNA reads TGTGCCAGCAGTGAGTCGCCAGGTGATCAATACGAGCAGTACTTC. It specifies CASSESPGDQYEQYF.

The chain has TRBV6-5 and TRBJ2-3; no definite D call. Germline loops: CDR1 MNHEY, CDR2 SVGAGI. Trimming cost V 0 bases and J 4 bases, with 14 bases left between them. CDR3 length: 16 residues. The DNA of the CDR3 is TGTGCCAGCAGTTACTCCCTTGAGCCCTCGGCAGATACGCAGTATTTT. Protein sequence: CASSYSLEPSADTQYF.

The V gene is TRBV27, the J gene TRBJ2-5; weak D call: TRBD2 (5 bases). The CDR3 sequence is 16 residues long. The germline gives CDR1 MNHEY, CDR2 SMNVEV (reference sequence). V dropped 5 bases and J dropped 7 bases, with 23 bases sitting between them. The CDR3 sequence: CASSPEVGPPEVTQYF. CDR3 DNA sequence: TGTGCCAGCAGTCCCGAGGTAGGCCCTCCGGAGGTGACCCAGTACTTC.

The chain joins TRBV7-9 to TRBJ2-1; maybe TRBD2 (7 bases). The CDR3 runs 11 residues. CDR1 and CDR2 from the germline V gene are SEHNR and FQNEAQ (reference sequence). V was trimmed by 11 bases and J by 10 bases, leaving 15 bases between them. This CDR3 reads CALRGPREQFF. As DNA, the CDR3 is TGTGCCCTGCGGGGGCCCAGAGAGCAGTTCTTC.

The chain combines TRBV11-3 with TRBJ2-2, with D possibly TRBD1 on 7 matching bases. This CDR3 contains 16 residues. V gave up 5 bases and J gave up 2 bases, with 15 bases separating them. Germline values: CDR1 SGHNT, CDR2 YENEEA. The CDR3 protein is CASSLRQGLNTGELFF. The CDR3, as DNA: TGTGCCAGCAGCCTTCGACAGGGACTTAACACCGGGGAGCTGTTTTTT.

The chain joins TRBV5-1 to TRBJ2-3, with D uncertain. CDR1 SGHRS and CDR2 YFSETQ come from the germline V gene. Trimming shortened V by 3 bases and J by 3 bases, and 20 bases separated the two germline ends. The CDR3 consists of 17 residues. CDR3 region: CASSSKGHKGATDTQYF. As DNA, the CDR3 is TGCGCCAGCAGCTCCAAGGGCCATAAAGGAGCAACAGATACGCAGTATTTT.